These T cell receptor beta chains were read from a single sample in a study of blood T cell repertoires in COVID-19. Repertoires were generated with immunoSEQ multiplex PCR, while TCRdb's copy carries only in-frame clones and drops some. The repertoire holds 250,000 to 400,000 clones, with approximately 90% as singletons. The sample taken for sequencing was peripheral blood. The receptors shown here come from a woman in her 30s with COVID-19, enrolled during active disease. Each CDR3 is given with its conserved first and last residue. The D gene is left open where the match is weak. Expanded clones are given a class, and other clones once, few, many or no size at all.

J gene,clone size,D gene,V gene,CDR3 protein,CDR3 DNA
TRBJ1-5,-,TRBD1,TRBV30,CAWSFRTGAFNQPQHF,TGTGCCTGGAGTTTCAGGACAGGGGCTTTCAATCAGCCCCAGCATTTT
TRBJ1-1,-,-,TRBV9,CASSADTGTREAFF,TGTGCCAGCAGCGCTGACACGGGGACAAGAGAAGCTTTCTTT
TRBJ1-2,-,-,TRBV5-6,CASSDWANYGYTF,TGTGCCAGCAGCGATTGGGCCAACTATGGCTACACCTTC
TRBJ2-7,-,-,TRBV4-1,CASSQVSEREREQYF,TGCGCCAGCAGCCAAGTCAGCGAACGGGAACGCGAGCAGTACTTC
TRBJ2-5,-,-,TRBV20-1,CSAVEEETQYF,TGCAGTGCAGTTGAGGAAGAGACCCAGTACTTC
TRBJ1-5,-,TRBD1,TRBV28,CASSPHRDSSNQPQHF,TGTGCCAGCAGTCCTCACCGGGACAGCAGCAATCAGCCCCAGCATTTT
TRBJ1-1,-,-,TRBV5-5,CASSQGPGSEAFF,TGTGCCAGCAGCCAGGGGCCGGGATCTGAAGCTTTCTTT
TRBJ2-3,-,TRBD2,TRBV7-9,CASSLARAGAASDTQYF,TGTGCCAGCAGCTTAGCGCGAGCGGGGGCCGCTTCGGATACGCAGTATTTT
TRBJ1-2,-,-,TRBV5-6,CASSLAGNGYTF,TGTGCCAGCAGCTTGGCCGGGAACGGCTACACCTTC
TRBJ1-1,once,-,TRBV5-4,CASSLGTGRLRTEAFF,TGTGCCAGCAGCTTGGGCACAGGGCGCCTGAGGACTGAAGCTTTCTTT
TRBJ1-1,few,TRBD1,TRBV5-4,CASSANRGMNTEAFF,TGTGCCAGCAGCGCAAACAGGGGGATGAACACTGAAGCTTTCTTT
TRBJ1-2,-,-,TRBV6-4,CASSDGPNLDYGYTF,TGTGCCAGCAGTGATGGCCCCAATCTCGACTATGGCTACACCTTC
TRBJ1-6,-,-,TRBV5-1,CASSPQTWDNNSPLHF,TGCGCCAGCAGCCCCCAGACCTGGGACAATAATTCACCCCTCCACTTT
TRBJ1-2,once,TRBD1,TRBV2,CASSPDRASGYTF,TGTGCCAGCAGCCCGGACAGGGCGTCTGGCTACACCTTC
TRBJ2-2,-,TRBD2,TRBV11-3,CASQLATNTGELFF,TGTGCCAGTCAACTAGCGACGAACACCGGGGAGCTGTTTTTT
TRBJ1-2,-,-,TRBV6-1,CASSERVLGGYTF,TGTGCCAGCAGTGAACGAGTGCTGGGCGGCTACACCTTC